The next 16 T cell receptor beta chains were all read from a single sample in a study of CXCR3-negative and CXCR3-positive naive CD8 T cells. cDNA libraries for TRB were generated by 5' RACE incorporating UMI labels. From the 5' RACE reads, TCRdb lists one entry per CDR3 protein and no DNA. The clone table shows approximately 53,000 distinct CDR3 sequences, with the ten largest holding 20% to 30%. Source material: memory CD8+ T cells from blood. All receptors derive from a human donor in good health. Some clones in this sample may be carry-over from other donors' samples.

The chain is built from TRBV12-3 or TRBV12-4 and TRBJ1-5. The CDR3 consists of 14 residues. The chain's CDR3 is CASSFDTNNQPQHF.

This chain joins TRBV6-6 and TRBJ2-3; with no DNA, the TCRdb D assignment of TRBD2 cannot be verified. Germline assignment: CDR1 MNHNY and CDR2 SVGAGI (reference sequence). The CDR3 spans 14 residues. The CDR3 loop reads CASLSGRHTDTQYF.

The chain links TRBV5-1 to TRBJ1-1. From germline, CDR1 is SGHRS and CDR2 YFSETQ. CDR3 length equals 14 residues. The CDR3 loop is CASSPALDYTEAFF. The full variable domain, in which reference TRBV5-1 and TRBJ1-1 provide the parts outside the CDR3, is KAGVTQTPRYLIKTRGQQVTLSCSPISGHRSVSWYQQTPGQGLQFLFEYFSETQRNKGNFPGRFSGRQFSNSRSEMNVSTLELGDSALYLCASSPALDYTEAFFGQGTRLTVV.

V and J are TRBV29-1 and TRBJ2-3. The CDR3 covers 15 residues. Germline CDR1 is SQVTM and CDR2 is ANQGSEA. The CDR3 loop is CSVEDSRGRADTQYF.

The chain links TRBV6-4 to TRBJ2-1. The CDR3 is 14 residues long. Germline V lookup: CDR1 MRHNA, CDR2 SNTAGT. The CDR3 sequence is CASSAGGAYNEQFF.

The chain links TRBV11-3 to TRBJ1-2. Germline V gives CDR1 SGHNT, CDR2 YENEEA. CDR3 length equals 15 residues. The CDR3 region is CASSLDPRSLYGYTF.

The rearrangement joins TRBV12-3 or TRBV12-4 to TRBJ2-1; TCRdb outputs TRBD2, but without DNA this stays unchecked. This CDR3 has 14 amino acids. CDR3 amino acids: CASKSGPPYNEQFF.

This chain connects TRBV29-1 to TRBJ2-1; the TRBD2 assignment by TCRdb is unverifiable without DNA. Germline V lookup: CDR1 SQVTM, CDR2 ANQGSEA. CDR3 length: 14 amino acids. This chain's CDR3 is CSVEMREAYNEQFF.

The chain combines TRBV19 with TRBJ2-7; the D gene TCRdb calls, TRBD1, cannot be checked with no DNA. CDR1 LNHDA and CDR2 SQIVND come from the germline V gene (reference sequence). This CDR3 has 15 amino acids. The CDR3 is CASSMATGPLYEQYF.

The rearrangement joins TRBV7-6 to TRBJ2-1; TCRdb's D call of TRBD2 is untestable without DNA. Germline loops: CDR1 SGHVS, CDR2 FNYEAQ. There are 17 residues in the CDR3. The CDR3 sequence is CASYAAPLAGIYNEQFF.

The genes are TRBV7-6 and TRBJ1-4; TCRdb's D gene call, TRBD1, goes unchecked for lack of DNA. The CDR3 has 15 residues. Germline V gives CDR1 SGHVS, CDR2 FNYEAQ. CDR3 sequence: CASRPPGRLNEKLFF.

V gene TRBV6-2 or TRBV6-3 combines with J gene TRBJ2-1; TCRdb outputs TRBD2, but without DNA this stays unchecked. Germline CDR1 MNHEY, CDR2 SVGEGT. The CDR3 loop spans 14 amino acids. The CDR3 reads CASERGAFHNEQFF.

The chain joins TRBV6-5 to TRBJ1-1; the D call from TCRdb, TRBD1, cannot be confirmed without DNA. This CDR3 is built from 20 residues. Germline V gene data show CDR1 as MNHEY and CDR2 as SVGAGI. CDR3 region: CASSYSRGGDRALRNTEAFF.

The chain links TRBV29-1 to TRBJ2-2; TCRdb calls TRBD1, which cannot be checked without DNA. This CDR3 is 18 amino acids long. Germline V CDR1 and CDR2: SQVTM, ANQGSEA. Here the CDR3 reads CSVVPQTGGFDVTGELFF.

The rearrangement joins TRBV6-1 to TRBJ2-6. The germline gives CDR1 MNHNS, CDR2 SASEGT. This CDR3 is built from 14 residues. CDR3 in amino acids: CASSAGTGANVLTF.

V is TRBV29-1 and J is TRBJ2-1; no DNA is available, so the TRBD2 call from TCRdb remains unchecked. Germline V lookup: CDR1 SQVTM, CDR2 ANQGSEA. The CDR3 spans 17 residues. Here the CDR3 reads CSVEFTSGRVAYNEQFF.